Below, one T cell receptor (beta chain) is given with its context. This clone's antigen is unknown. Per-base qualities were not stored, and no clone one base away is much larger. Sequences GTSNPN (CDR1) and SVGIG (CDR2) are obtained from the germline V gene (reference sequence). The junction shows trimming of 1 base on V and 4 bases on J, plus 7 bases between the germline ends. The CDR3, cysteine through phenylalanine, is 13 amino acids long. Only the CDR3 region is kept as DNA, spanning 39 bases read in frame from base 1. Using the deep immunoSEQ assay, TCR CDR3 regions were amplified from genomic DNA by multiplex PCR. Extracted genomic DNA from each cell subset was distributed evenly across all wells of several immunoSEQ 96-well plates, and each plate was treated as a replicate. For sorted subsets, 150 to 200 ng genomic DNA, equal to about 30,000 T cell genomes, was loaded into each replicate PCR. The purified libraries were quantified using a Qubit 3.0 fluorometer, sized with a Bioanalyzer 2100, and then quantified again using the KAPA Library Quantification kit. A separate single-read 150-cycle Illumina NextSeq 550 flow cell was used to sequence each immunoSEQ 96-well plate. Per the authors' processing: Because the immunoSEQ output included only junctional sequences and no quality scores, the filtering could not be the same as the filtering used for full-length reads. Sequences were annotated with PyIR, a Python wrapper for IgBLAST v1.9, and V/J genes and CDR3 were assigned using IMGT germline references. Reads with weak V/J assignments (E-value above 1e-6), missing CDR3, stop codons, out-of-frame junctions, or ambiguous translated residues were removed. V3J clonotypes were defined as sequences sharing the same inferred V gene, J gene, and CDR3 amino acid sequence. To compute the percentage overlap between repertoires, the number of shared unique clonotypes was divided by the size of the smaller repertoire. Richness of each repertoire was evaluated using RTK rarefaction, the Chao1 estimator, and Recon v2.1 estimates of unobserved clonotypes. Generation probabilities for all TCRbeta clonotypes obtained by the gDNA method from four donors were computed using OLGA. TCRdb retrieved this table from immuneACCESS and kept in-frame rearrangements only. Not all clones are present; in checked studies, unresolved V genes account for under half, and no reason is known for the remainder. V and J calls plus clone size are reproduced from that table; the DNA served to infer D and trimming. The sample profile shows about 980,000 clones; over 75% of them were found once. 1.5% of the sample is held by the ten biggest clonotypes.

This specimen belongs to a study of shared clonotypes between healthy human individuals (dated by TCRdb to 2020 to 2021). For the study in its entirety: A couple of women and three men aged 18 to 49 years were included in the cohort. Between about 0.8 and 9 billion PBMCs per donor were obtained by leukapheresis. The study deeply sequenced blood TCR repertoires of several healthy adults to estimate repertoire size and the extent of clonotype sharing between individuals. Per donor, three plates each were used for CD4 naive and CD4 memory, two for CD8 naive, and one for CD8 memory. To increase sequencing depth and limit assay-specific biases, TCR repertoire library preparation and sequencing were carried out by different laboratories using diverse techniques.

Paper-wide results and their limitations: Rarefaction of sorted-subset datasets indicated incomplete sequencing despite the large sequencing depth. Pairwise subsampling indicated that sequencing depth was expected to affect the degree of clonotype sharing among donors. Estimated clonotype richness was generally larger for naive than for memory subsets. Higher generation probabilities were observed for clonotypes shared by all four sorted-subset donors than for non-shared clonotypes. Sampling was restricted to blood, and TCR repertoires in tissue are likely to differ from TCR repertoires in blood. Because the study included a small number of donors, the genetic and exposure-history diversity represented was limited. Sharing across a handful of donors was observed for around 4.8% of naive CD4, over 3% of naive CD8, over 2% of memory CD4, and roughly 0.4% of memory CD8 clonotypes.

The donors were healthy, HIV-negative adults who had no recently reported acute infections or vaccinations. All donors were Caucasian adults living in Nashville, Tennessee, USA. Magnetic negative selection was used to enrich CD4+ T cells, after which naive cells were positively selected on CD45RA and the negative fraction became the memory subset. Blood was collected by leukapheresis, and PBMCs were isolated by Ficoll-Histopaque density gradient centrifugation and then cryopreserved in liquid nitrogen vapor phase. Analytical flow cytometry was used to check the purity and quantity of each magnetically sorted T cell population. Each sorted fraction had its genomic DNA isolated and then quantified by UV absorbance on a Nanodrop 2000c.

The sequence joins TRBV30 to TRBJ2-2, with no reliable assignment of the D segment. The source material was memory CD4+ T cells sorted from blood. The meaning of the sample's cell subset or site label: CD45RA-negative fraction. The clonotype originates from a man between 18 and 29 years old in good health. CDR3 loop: CAWSGLSTGELFF. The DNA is TGTGCCTGGAGTGGTTTAAGCACCGGGGAGCTGTTTTTT.